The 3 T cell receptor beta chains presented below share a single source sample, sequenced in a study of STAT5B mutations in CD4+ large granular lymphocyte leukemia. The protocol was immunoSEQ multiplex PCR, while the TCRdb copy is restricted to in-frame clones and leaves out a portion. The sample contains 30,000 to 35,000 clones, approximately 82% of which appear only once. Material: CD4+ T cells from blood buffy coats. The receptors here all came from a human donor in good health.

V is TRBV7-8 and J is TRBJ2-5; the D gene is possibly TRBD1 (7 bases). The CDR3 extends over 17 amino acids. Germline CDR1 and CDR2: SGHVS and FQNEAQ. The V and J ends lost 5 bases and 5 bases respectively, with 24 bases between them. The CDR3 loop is CASSPRRDRASGETQYF. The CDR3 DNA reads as TGTGCCAGCAGCCCACGGCGGGACAGAGCTTCGGGGGAGACCCAGTACTTC.

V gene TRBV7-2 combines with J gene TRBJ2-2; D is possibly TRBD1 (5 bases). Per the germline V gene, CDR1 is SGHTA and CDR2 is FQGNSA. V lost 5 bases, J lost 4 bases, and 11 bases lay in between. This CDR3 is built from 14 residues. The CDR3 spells CASSVGVSTGELFF. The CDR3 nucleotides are TGTGCCAGCAGCGTAGGGGTCTCCACCGGGGAGCTGTTTTTT.

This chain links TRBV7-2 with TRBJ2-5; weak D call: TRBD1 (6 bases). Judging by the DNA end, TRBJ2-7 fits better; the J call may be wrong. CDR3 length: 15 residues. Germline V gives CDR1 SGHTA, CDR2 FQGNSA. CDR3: CASSLLGAQGYEQYF. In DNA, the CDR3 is TGTGCCAGCAGCCTCTTGGGGGCACAGGGCTACGAGCAGTACTTC.